One TCR beta chain is described in this entry. The source of the sample is a study of blood T cell repertoires in COVID-19. This CDR3 is 15 amino acids long. Germline V gene lookup returns CDR1 SGHRS and CDR2 YFSETQ. V gave up 3 bases and J gave up 4 bases; unmatched junction bases: 7. Assay: immunoSEQ multiplex PCR; the TCRdb copy retains only in-frame clones and omits some. The sample yields more than 200,000 clones, 75% to 90% seen once. This chain joins TRBV5-1 and TRBJ1-1, with TRBD1 identical over 9 bases. The TCR was taken from a man younger than 45 with active or convalescent COVID-19. The sequencing sample was made of peripheral blood. DNA for the CDR3: TGCGCCAGCAGCTCCCCGGGACAGGGAGGCACTGAAGCTTTCTTT. It is translated as CASSSPGQGGTEAFF.